One and the same sample provided the 9 T cell receptor beta chains below, sequenced in a study of Tregs in tolerant kidney transplant recipients. The method was immunoSEQ multiplex PCR; TCRdb's version includes in-frame clones alone and lacks a portion of them. The sample holds roughly 86,000 clones, 90% to 95% seen once. The nonmyeloablative bone marrow transplants came from related graft donors, with transient mixed chimerism. Material: CD4+ T cells from blood (PBMCs), obtained 12 months after the transplant. The receptors were sampled from a human patient who received a combined kidney and bone marrow transplant. These T cells may partly come from the graft donor.

The V and J genes are TRBV19 and TRBJ2-2; 10 nucleotides match TRBD2. This CDR3 comprises 19 residues. Germline V lookup: CDR1 LNHDA, CDR2 SQIVND (reference sequence). The V segment lost 6 bases and the J segment 1 base; nucleotides outside the gene matches: 14. CDR3 DNA: TGTGCCAGTAGATCCCTCCGGCCCTGGACTAGCGGGAACACCGGGGAGCTGTTTTTT. Protein: CASRSLRPWTSGNTGELFF.

On this clone itself: This CDR3 is also generated by other DNA sequences in the sample. The rearrangement links TRBV5-1 to TRBJ2-7; 11 nucleotides match TRBD2. J gave up 2 bases and V 4 bases, and 5 bases lay outside the gene matches. The CDR3 contains 15 residues. Germline loops: CDR1 SGHRS, CDR2 YFSETQ. As DNA, the CDR3 is TGCGCCAGCAGCGGAGGGACTAGCGGCGCCTACGAGCAGTACTTC. Translated, it gives CASSGGTSGAYEQYF.

The chain has TRBV7-3 and TRBJ2-1; D is possibly TRBD2 (6 bases). V was cut by 1 base and J by 5 bases, with 12 bases left in between. This CDR3 region has 15 residues. Germline values: CDR1 SGHTA, CDR2 FQGTGA. This CDR3 is CASSLMGGLNNEQFF. CDR3 nucleotides: TGTGCCAGCAGCTTAATGGGGGGACTGAACAATGAGCAGTTCTTC.

The J gene is TRBJ2-1, the V gene TRBV7-8; TRBD1 might be the D (6 bases). The CDR3 extends over 13 amino acids. Germline V CDR1 and CDR2: SGHVS, FQNEAQ. V was trimmed by 5 bases and J by 7 bases, leaving 12 bases between them. CDR3 region: CASSLNRENEQFF. CDR3 DNA sequence: TGTGCCAGCAGCCTAAACAGGGAAAATGAGCAGTTCTTC.

This rearrangement joins TRBV5-6 to TRBJ2-1; 8 bases are shared with TRBD2. This CDR3 has 15 amino acids. Germline CDR1 reads SGHDT; CDR2 reads YYEEEE. Trimming took 1 base from V and 3 from J; bases not matched to a gene: 3. CDR3 nucleotide sequence: TGTGCCAGCAGCTTGCAACTAGCGGACTACAATGAGCAGTTCTTC. It encodes CASSLQLADYNEQFF.

The rearrangement links TRBV20-1 to TRBJ2-2; D ambiguous. The V and J ends lost 2 bases and 6 bases respectively, with 4 bases between them. There are 11 residues in the CDR3. Germline V CDR1 and CDR2: DFQATT, SNEGSKA (reference sequence). The DNA for the CDR3 is TGCAGTGCTAGACGGGCCGGGGAGCTGTTTTTT. It specifies CSARRAGELFF.

The V call is TRBV6-1, the J call TRBJ1-5; 7 bases match TRBD1. Germline V gene data show CDR1 as MNHNS and CDR2 as SASEGT. The CDR3 is 15 residues long. V lost 6 bases and J lost 1; bases outside the gene matches: 6. CDR3 protein: CASSPTGLSNQPQHF. The DNA of the CDR3 is TGTGCCAGCAGCCCGACAGGGCTCAGCAATCAGCCCCAGCATTTT.

This chain links TRBV19 with TRBJ2-6; TRBD1 is a possible D gene (6 bases). The germline V and J ends were trimmed by 4 bases and 2 bases, with 15 bases remaining between them. The germline V gene encodes CDR1 LNHDA and CDR2 SQIVND (reference sequence). The CDR3 runs 17 residues. CDR3 residues: CASSTDRPRAGANVLTF. The CDR3 DNA is TGTGCCAGTAGTACCGACAGGCCCCGGGCTGGGGCCAACGTCCTGACTTTC.

The genes are TRBV5-1 and TRBJ2-2; D is possibly TRBD1 (5 bases). This CDR3 contains 14 residues. Germline lookup yields CDR1 SGHRS and CDR2 YFSETQ. Trimming cost V 4 bases and J 4 bases, with 11 bases left between them. The CDR3 DNA follows: TGCGCCAGCAGCGGTCAGACAGCCACCGGGGAGCTGTTTTTT. It encodes CASSGQTATGELFF.